This TCR beta chain was documented in a study of blood T cells in healthy people across ages. General study results and limits: Compared with aged donors, long-lived donors showed fewer expanded clones, suggesting selection.

Between the trimmed V and J ends, which lost 4 bases and 0 bases, there was a span of 11 bases. The germline V gene has CDR1 SGHRS and CDR2 YFSETQ. The CDR3 contains 15 residues. For the second PCR, which ran for roughly 6 to 11 cycles, a sample-barcoded 5' primer and a J-beta primer mix were used. Each TCR beta cDNA got a 12-nucleotide random molecular identifier. From the 5' RACE reads, TCRdb called clonotypes with MiXCR, one entry per CDR3 protein. The table includes approximately 690,000 distinct CDR3 sequences, 58% detected once. This clonotype was seen at least ten times. The antigen remains undetermined.

The chain links TRBV5-1 to TRBJ1-5; no reliable D call. The clonotype originates from a man aged 60-69 years in good health. The sequenced material came from blood. Here the CDR3 reads CASSPGANSNQPQHF. CDR3 DNA: TGCGCCAGCAGCCCGGGAGCCAATAGCAATCAGCCCCAGCATTTT.